This T cell receptor (beta chain) was recovered during a study of cytotoxic CD8 clonotypes in ibrutinib-treated CLL. Measured with immunoSEQ multiplex PCR; TCRdb has only the in-frame clones, and not every one. The sample comprises 200,000 to 250,000 clones, more than 70% of which are singletons, and about an eighth rests with the top ten. Frozen-stored PBMCs produced 1.5 to 2.5 micrograms of genomic DNA for TCR beta libraries. The germline V gene has CDR1 SGHTA and CDR2 FQGNSA. V was clipped by 2 bases and J by 6 bases, with 11 bases between them. CDR3 length: 13 amino acids. The chain is built from TRBV7-2 and TRBJ2-7; D is unresolved. The receptor comes from a human donor with chronic lymphocytic leukemia. The sample here was PBMCs, taken after 12 months of ibrutinib treatment. CDR3 residues: CASSLSRVTEQYF. In nucleotides, the CDR3 is TGTGCCAGCAGCTTAAGTCGCGTAACCGAGCAGTACTTC.